This T cell receptor (beta chain) was retrieved from a study of T cell changes during pregnancy in multiple sclerosis. The data were produced by immunoSEQ multiplex PCR, yet TCRdb's version contains in-frame clones alone and is incomplete. Seen here are about 64,000 clones, 92% observed once, and the top ten hold 1.4%. Trimming took 4 bases from V and 1 from J; bases not matched to a gene: 11. The CDR3 extends over 17 amino acids. The V gene's germline CDR1 is MNHEY and CDR2 SMNVEV (reference sequence). The gene calls are TRBV27 and TRBJ1-1; 8 bases match TRBD1. The sequences come from peripheral blood, collected in the second trimester of pregnancy. The receptor was isolated from a female donor with multiple sclerosis, enrolled in a pregnancy study. CDR3 amino acids: CASSSNRGTGGNTEAFF. Here the CDR3 DNA reads TGTGCCAGCAGTTCAAACAGGGGGACGGGGGGGAACACTGAAGCTTTCTTT.